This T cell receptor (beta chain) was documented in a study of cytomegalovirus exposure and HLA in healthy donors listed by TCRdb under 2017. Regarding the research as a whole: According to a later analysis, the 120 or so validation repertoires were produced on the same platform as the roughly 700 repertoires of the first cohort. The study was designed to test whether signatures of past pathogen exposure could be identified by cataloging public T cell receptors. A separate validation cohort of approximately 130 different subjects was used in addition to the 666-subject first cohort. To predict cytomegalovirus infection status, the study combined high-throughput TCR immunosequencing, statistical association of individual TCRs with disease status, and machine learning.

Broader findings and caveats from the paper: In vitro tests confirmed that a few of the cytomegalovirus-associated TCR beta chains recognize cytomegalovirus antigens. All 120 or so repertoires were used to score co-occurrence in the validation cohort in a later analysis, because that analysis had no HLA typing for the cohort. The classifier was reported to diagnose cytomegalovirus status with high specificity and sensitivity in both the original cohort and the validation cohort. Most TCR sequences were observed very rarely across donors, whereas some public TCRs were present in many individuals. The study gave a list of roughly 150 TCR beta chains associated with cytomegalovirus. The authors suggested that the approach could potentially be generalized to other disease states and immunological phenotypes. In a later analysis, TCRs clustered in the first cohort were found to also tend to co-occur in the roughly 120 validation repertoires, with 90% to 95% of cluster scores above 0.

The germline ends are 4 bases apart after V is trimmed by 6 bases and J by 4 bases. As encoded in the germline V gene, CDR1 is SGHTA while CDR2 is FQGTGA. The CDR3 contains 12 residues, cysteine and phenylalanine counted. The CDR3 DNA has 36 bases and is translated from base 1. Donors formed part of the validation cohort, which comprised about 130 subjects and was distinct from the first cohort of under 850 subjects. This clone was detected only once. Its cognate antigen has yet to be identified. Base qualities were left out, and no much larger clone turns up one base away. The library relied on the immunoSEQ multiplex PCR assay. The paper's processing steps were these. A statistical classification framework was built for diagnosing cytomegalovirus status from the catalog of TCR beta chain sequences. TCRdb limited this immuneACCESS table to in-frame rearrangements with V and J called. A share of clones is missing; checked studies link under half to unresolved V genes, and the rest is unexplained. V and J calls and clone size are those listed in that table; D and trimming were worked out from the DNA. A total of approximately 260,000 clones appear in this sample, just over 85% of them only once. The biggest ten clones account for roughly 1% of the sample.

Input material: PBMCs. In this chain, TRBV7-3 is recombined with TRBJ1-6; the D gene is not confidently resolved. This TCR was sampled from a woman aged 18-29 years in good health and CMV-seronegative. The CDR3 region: CASSYYNSPLHF. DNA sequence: TGTGCCAGCAGTTATTATAATTCACCCCTCCACTTT. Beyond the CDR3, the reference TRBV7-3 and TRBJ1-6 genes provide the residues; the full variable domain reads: GAGVSQTPSNKVTEKGKYVELRCDPISGHTALYWYRQSLGQGPEFLIYFQGTGAADDSGLPNDRFFAVRPEGSVSTLKIQRTERGDSAVYLCASSYYNSPLHFGNGTRLTVT.